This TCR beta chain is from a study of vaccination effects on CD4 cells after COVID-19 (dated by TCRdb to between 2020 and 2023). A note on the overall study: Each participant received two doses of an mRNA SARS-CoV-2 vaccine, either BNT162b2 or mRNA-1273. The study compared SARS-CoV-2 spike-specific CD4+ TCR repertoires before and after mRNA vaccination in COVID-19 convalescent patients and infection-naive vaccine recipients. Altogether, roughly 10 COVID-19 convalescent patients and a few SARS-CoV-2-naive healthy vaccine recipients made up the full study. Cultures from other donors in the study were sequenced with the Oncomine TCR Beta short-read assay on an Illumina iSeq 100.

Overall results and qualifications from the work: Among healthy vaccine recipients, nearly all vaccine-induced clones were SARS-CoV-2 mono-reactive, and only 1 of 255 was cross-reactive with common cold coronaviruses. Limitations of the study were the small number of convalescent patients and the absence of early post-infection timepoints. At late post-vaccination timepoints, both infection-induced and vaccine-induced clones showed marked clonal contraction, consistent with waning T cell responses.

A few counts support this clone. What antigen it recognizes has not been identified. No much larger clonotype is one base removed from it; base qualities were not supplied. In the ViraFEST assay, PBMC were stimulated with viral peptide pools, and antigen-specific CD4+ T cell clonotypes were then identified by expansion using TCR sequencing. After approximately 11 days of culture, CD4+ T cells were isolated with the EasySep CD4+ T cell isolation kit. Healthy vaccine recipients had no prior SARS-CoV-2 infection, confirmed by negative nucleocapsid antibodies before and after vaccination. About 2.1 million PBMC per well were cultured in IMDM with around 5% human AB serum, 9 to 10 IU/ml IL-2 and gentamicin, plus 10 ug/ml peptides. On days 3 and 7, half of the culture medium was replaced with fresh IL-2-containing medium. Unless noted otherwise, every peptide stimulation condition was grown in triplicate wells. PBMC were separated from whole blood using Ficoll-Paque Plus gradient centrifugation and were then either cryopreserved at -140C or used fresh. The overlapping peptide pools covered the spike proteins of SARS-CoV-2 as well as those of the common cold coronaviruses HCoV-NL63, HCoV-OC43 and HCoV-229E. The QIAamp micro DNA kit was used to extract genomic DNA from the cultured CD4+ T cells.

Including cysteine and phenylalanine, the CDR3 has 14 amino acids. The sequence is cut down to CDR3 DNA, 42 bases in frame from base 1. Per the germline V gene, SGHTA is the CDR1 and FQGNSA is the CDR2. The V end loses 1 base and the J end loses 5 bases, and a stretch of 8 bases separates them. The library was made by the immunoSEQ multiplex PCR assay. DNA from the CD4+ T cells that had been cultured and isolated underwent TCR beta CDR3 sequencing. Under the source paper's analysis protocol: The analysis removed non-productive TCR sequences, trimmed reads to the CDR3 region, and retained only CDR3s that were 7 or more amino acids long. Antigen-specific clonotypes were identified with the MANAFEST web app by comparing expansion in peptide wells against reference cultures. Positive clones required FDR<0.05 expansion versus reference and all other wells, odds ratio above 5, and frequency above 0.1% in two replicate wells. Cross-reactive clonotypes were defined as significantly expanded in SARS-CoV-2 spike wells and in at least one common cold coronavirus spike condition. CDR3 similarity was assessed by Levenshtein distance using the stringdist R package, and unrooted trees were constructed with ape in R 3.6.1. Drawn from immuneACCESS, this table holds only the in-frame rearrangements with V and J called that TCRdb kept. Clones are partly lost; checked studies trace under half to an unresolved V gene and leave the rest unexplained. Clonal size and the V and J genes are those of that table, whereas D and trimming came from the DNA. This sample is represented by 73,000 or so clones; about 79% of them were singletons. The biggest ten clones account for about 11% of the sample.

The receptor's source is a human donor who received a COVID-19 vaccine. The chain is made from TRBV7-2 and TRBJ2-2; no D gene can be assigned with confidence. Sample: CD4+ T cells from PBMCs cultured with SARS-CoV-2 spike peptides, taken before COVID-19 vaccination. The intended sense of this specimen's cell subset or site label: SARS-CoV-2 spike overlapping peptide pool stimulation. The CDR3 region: CASSLVGWTGELFF. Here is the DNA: TGTGCCAGCAGCTTAGTGGGGTGGACCGGGGAGCTGTTTTTT.